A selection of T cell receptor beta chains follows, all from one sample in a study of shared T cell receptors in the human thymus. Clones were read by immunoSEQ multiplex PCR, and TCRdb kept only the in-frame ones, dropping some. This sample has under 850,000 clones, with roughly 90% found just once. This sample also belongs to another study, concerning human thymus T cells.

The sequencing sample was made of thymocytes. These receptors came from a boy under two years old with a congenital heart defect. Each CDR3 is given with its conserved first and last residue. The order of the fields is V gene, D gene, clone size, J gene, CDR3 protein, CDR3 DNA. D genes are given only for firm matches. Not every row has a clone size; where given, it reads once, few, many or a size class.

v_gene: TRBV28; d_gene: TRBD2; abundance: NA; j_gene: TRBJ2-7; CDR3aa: CASSFRLAGAVASYEQYF; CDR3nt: TGTGCCAGCAGTTTCAGACTAGCGGGGGCTGTTGCCTCCTACGAGCAGTACTTC
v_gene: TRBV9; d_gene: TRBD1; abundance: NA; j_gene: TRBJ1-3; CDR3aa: CASSVSTGSGNTIYF; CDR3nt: TGTGCCAGCAGCGTATCGACAGGGTCTGGAAACACCATATATTTT
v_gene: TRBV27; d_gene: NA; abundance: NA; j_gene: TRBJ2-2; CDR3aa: CASSAIQAGELFF; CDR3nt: TGTGCCAGCAGTGCAATACAGGCCGGGGAGCTGTTTTTT
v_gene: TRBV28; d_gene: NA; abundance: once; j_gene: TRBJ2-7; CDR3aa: CASRPRAYEQYF; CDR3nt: TGTGCCAGCAGACCAAGAGCCTACGAGCAGTACTTC
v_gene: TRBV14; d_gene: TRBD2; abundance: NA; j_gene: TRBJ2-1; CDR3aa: CASSQDFASGKSYNEQFF; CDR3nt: TGTGCCAGCAGCCAAGATTTCGCTAGCGGGAAGTCCTACAATGAGCAGTTCTTC
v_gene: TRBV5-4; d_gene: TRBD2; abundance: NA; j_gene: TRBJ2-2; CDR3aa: CASSPQGREGPTNTGELFF; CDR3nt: TGTGCCAGCAGCCCCCAGGGGCGGGAGGGCCCCACGAACACCGGGGAGCTGTTTTTT
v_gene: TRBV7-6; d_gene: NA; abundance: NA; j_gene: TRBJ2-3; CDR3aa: CASSFQGDTQYF; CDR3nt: TGTGCCAGCAGCTTTCAGGGAGATACGCAGTATTTT
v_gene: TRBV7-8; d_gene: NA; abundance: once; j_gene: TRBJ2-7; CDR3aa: CASSPYYEQYF; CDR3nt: TGTGCCAGCAGCCCCTACTACGAGCAGTACTTC
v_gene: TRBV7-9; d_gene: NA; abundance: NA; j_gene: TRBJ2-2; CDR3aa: CASSSKGFPGANGELFF; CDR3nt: TGTGCCAGCAGTTCGAAAGGCTTCCCGGGAGCGAACGGGGAGCTGTTTTTT
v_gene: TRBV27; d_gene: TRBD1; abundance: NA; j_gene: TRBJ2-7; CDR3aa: CASSPVFPGQGVYEQYF; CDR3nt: TGTGCCAGCAGTCCGGTTTTTCCGGGACAGGGGGTCTACGAGCAGTACTTC
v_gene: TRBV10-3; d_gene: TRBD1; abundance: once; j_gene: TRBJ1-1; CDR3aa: CAISESGQGSNTEAFF; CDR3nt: TGTGCCATCAGTGAGTCGGGACAGGGCAGTAACACTGAAGCTTTCTTT
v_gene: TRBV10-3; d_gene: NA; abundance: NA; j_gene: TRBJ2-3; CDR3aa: CAISDDTEHIHTQYF; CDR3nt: TGTGCCATCAGCGACGATACAGAGCACATCCATACGCAGTATTTT
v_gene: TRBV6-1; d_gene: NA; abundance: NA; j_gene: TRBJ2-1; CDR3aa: CASRWEREGNEQFF; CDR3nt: TGTGCCAGCAGGTGGGAGAGGGAAGGCAATGAGCAGTTCTTC
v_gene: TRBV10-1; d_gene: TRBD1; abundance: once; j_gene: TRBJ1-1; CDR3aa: CASSERGQLNTEAFF; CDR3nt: TGCGCCAGCAGTGAGAGGGGACAGCTGAACACTGAAGCTTTCTTT
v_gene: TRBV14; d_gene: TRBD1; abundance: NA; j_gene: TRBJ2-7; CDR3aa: CASSRRDRAYEQYF; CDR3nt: TGTGCCAGCAGCCGACGGGACAGGGCTTACGAGCAGTACTTC
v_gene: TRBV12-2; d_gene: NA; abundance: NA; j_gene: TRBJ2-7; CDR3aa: CASRPGLAGAFSYEQYF; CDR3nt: TGTGCAAGTCGCCCGGGACTAGCGGGAGCCTTCTCCTACGAGCAGTACTTC
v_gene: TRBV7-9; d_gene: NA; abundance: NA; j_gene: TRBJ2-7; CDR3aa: CASTPKRGLYEQYF; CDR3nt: TGTGCCAGCACCCCTAAGAGAGGGCTCTACGAGCAGTACTTC
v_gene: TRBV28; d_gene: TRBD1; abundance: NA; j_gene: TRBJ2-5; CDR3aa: CASSPIGTGGVETQYF; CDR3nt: TGTGCCAGCAGTCCCATAGGGACAGGGGGCGTGGAGACCCAGTACTTC
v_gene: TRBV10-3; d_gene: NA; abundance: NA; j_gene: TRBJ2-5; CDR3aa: CAISESRREGGGETQYF; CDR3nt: TGTGCCATCAGTGAGTCGCGGAGAGAAGGGGGGGGCGAGACCCAGTACTTC
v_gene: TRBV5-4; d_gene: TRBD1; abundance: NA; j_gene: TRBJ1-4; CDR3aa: CASSPDRGAEKLFF; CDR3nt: TGTGCCAGCAGCCCTGACAGGGGGGCTGAAAAACTGTTTTTT
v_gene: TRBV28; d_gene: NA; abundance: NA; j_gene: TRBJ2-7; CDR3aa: CASSSSGTPYEQYF; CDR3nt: TGTGCCAGCAGTTCGTCCGGGACACCCTACGAGCAGTACTTC
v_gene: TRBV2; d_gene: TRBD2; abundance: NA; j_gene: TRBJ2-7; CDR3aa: CASSEFPGGTEEQYF; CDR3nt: TGTGCCAGCAGTGAGTTTCCGGGGGGAACTGAAGAGCAGTACTTC
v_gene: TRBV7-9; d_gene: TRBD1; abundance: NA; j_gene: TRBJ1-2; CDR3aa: CASIPGDSENYGYTF; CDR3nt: TGTGCCAGCATCCCCGGGGACAGCGAAAACTATGGCTACACCTTC
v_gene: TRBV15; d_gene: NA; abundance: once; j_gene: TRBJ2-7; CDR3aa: CATSRSTHTYEQYF; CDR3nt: TGTGCCACCAGCAGATCGACACACACCTACGAGCAGTACTTC
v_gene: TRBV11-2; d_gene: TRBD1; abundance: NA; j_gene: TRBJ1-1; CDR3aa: CASSLAADRANTEAFF; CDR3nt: TGTGCCAGCAGCTTAGCTGCGGACAGGGCGAACACTGAAGCTTTCTTT
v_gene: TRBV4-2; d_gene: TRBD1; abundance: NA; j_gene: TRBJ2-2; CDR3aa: CASSHPETGQGNTGELFF; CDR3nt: TGTGCCAGCAGCCACCCCGAGACGGGACAGGGAAACACCGGGGAGCTGTTTTTT
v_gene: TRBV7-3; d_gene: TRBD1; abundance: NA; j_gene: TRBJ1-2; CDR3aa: CASSLDRGYGYTF; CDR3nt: TGTGCCAGCAGCCTCGACAGGGGGTATGGCTACACCTTC
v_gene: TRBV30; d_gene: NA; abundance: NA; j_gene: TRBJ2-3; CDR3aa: CARTHTQYF; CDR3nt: TGTGCCCGAACACATACGCAGTATTTT
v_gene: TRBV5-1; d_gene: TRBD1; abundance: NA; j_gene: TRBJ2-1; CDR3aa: CASSLGRTGCHEQFF; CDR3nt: TGCGCCAGCAGCTTGGGTAGGACAGGGTGTCATGAGCAGTTCTTC
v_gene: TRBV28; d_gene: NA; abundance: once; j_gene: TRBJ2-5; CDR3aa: CASSLSLRDERQETQYF; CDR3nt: TGTGCCAGCAGTTTATCCCTCAGGGATGAACGACAAGAGACCCAGTACTTC
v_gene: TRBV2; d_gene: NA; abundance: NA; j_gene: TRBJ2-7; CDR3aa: CASGYRDLRYEQYF; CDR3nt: TGTGCCAGCGGGTACCGGGATCTCCGGTACGAGCAGTACTTC
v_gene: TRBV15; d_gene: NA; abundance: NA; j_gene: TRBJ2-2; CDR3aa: CATRTGTAGRSTGELFF; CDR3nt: TGTGCCACCAGGACCGGAACCGCGGGGCGGAGTACCGGGGAGCTGTTTTTT
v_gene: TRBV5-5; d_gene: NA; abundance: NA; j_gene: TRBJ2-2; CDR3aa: CASSPLKSGELFF; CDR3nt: TGTGCCAGCAGCCCCCTAAAATCCGGGGAGCTGTTTTTT
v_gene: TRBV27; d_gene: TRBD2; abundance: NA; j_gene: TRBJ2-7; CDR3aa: CASSIKTGAGTSVDYEQYF; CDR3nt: TGTGCCAGCAGTATTAAGACAGGGGCTGGGACTAGCGTAGACTACGAGCAGTACTTC
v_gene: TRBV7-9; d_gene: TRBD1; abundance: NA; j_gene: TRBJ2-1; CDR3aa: CASSLERDRKYNEQFF; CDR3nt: TGTGCCAGCAGCTTAGAACGGGACAGGAAGTACAATGAGCAGTTCTTC
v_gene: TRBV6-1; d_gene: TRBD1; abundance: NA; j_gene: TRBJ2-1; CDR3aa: CASSARDRGPGSYNEQFF; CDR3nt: TGTGCCAGCAGTGCCCGGGACAGGGGACCTGGCTCCTACAATGAGCAGTTCTTC
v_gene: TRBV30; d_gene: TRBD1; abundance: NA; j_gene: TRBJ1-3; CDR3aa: CAYGQGQTGNTIYF; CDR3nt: TGTGCCTATGGACAGGGGCAGACTGGAAACACCATATATTTT
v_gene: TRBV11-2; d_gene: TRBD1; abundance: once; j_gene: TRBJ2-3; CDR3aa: CASSSRTGKTDTQYF; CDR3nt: TGTGCCAGCAGCTCCCGGACAGGGAAAACAGATACGCAGTATTTT
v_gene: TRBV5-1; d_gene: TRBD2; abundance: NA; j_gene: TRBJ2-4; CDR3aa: CASSRSGGLAKNIQYF; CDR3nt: TGCGCCAGCAGCCGGAGCGGGGGCTTAGCCAAAAACATTCAGTACTTC
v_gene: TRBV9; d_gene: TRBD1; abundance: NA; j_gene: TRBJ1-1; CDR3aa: CASRGQGSTEAFF; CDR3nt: TGTGCCAGCAGGGGACAGGGTAGCACTGAAGCTTTCTTT
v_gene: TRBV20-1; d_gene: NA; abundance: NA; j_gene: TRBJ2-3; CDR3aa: CSATIDTQYF; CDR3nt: TGCAGTGCTACAATAGATACGCAGTATTTT
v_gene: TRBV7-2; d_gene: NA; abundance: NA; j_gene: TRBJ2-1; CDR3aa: CASSLGRRDNEQFF; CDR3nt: TGTGCCAGCAGCTTAGGTCGGCGGGACAATGAGCAGTTCTTC
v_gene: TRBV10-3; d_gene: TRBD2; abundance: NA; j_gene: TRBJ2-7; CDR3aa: CAISESKYGTSGGEPYEQYF; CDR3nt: TGTGCCATCAGTGAGTCGAAGTACGGGACTAGCGGGGGGGAGCCCTACGAGCAGTACTTC
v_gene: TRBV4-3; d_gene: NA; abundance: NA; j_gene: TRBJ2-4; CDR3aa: CASSPERVSAKNIQYF; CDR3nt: TGCGCCAGCAGCCCGGAGAGGGTATCGGCCAAAAACATTCAGTACTTC
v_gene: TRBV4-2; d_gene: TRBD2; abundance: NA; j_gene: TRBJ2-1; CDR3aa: CASSQDVAGRIGSYNEQFF; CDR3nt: TGTGCCAGCAGCCAAGATGTAGCGGGACGGATTGGCTCCTACAATGAGCAGTTCTTC
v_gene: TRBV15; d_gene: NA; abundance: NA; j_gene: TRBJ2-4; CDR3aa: CATSPEGGGLPGAVAKNIQYF; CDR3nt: TGTGCCACCAGCCCCGAGGGGGGGGGCCTTCCGGGCGCCGTAGCCAAAAACATTCAGTACTTC
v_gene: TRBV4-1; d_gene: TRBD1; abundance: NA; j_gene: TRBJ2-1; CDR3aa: CASSQPESPGQSYNEQFF; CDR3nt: TGCGCCAGCAGCCAGCCGGAATCACCGGGACAGTCCTACAATGAGCAGTTCTTC
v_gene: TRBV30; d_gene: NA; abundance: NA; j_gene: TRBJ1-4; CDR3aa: CAWSRSGATNEKLFF; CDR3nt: TGTGCCTGGAGTCGCTCAGGTGCAACTAATGAAAAACTGTTTTTT
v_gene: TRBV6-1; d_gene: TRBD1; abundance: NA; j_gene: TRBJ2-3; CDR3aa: CASTRQGRFADTQYF; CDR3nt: TGTGCCAGCACGCGACAGGGGAGGTTTGCAGATACGCAGTATTTT
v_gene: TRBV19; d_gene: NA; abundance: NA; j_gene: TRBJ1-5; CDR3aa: CASSKQASNQPQHF; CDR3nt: TGTGCCAGTAGTAAACAGGCTAGCAATCAGCCCCAGCATTTT
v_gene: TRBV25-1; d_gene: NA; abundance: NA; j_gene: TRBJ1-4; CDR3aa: CASSWGRGGEKLFF; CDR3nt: TGTGCCAGCAGCTGGGGAAGGGGAGGCGAAAAACTGTTTTTT